Given below is one T cell receptor beta chain in context. The antigen is unknown. Method: immunoSEQ multiplex PCR; TCRdb's copy keeps in-frame clones and lacks some. The table has just under 100,000 clones, 65% to 85% seen once. The record originates from a study of PD-1 blockade in classical Hodgkin lymphoma. Between the trimmed V and J ends, which lost 0 bases and 4 bases, there was a span of 13 bases. The CDR3 covers 17 residues. CDR1 is LGHNA and CDR2 is YNFKEQ in the germline V gene. Patients all relapsed after autologous stem cell transplantation, and there was variation in brentuximab vedotin exposure. Best responses were complete response, partial response or progressive disease. Findings and caveats of the study: Nivolumab initiation under 1 year post-ASCT meant exclusion. Baseline TCR diversity was reportedly lower in newly diagnosed patients than in healthy donors. It was reported as lower still in relapsed/refractory patients.

The sample consisted of peripheral blood mononuclear cells (PBMCs), taken at baseline. The TCR sequence derives from a human donor with classical Hodgkin lymphoma. The chain uses TRBV4-2 and TRBJ2-6; D remains unclear. In DNA form, the CDR3 reads TGTGCCAGCAGCCAAGATCGGGCCGGGTTCGGGGCCAACGTCCTGACTTTC. Translation: CASSQDRAGFGANVLTF.